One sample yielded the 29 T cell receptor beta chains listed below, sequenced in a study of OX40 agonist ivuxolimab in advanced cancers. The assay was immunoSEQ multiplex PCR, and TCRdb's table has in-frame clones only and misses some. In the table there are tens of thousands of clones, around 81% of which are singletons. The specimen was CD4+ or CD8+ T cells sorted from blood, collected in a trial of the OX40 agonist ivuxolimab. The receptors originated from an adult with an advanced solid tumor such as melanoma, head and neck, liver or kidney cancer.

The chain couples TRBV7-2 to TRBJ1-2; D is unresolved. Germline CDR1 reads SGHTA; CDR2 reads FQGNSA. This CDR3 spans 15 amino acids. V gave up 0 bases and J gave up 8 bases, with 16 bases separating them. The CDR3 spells CASSLATAQLWGYTF. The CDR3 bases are TGTGCCAGCAGCTTAGCCACAGCTCAACTATGGGGCTACACCTTC. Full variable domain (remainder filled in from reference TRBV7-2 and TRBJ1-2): GAGVSQSPSNKVTEKGKDVELRCDPISGHTALYWYRQSLGQGLEFLIYFQGNSAPDKSGLPSDRFSAERTGGSVSTLTIQRTQQEDSAVYLCASSLATAQLWGYTFGSGTRLTVV.

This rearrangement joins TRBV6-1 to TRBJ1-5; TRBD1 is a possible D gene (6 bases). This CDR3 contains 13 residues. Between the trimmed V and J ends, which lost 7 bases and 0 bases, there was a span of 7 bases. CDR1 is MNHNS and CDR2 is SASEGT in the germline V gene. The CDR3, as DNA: TGTGCCAGCAACAGGGCTAGCAATCAGCCCCAGCATTTT. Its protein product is CASNRASNQPQHF.

The CDR3: CASSFGSYEQYF. The CDR3 nucleotides are TGTGCCAGCAGCTTCGGAAGCTACGAGCAGTACTTC. The V call is TRBV7-8, the J call TRBJ2-7; D gene uncertain. In germline, CDR1 is SGHVS, CDR2 FQNEAQ. The CDR3 is made up of 12 amino acids. The ends were cut back, 3 bases at V and 3 bases at J, with 6 bases in the middle.

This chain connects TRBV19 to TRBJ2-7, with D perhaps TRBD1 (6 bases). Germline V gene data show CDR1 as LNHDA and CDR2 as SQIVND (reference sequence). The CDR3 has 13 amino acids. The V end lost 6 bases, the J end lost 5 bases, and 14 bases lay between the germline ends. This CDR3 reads CASSPRQEDEQYF. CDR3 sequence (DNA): TGTGCCAGTAGCCCAAGACAGGAAGACGAGCAGTACTTC.

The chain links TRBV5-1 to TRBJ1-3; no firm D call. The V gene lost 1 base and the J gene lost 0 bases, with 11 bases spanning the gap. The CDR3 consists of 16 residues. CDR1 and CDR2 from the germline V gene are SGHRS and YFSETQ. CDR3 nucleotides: TGCGCCAGCAGCTTGACAGAAATTTTCTCTGGAAACACCATATATTTT. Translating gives CASSLTEIFSGNTIYF. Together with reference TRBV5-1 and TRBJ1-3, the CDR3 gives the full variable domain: KAGVTQTPRYLIKTRGQQVTLSCSPISGHRSVSWYQQTPGQGLQFLFEYFSETQRNKGNFPGRFSGRQFSNSRSEMNVSTLELGDSALYLCASSLTEIFSGNTIYFGEGSWLTVV.

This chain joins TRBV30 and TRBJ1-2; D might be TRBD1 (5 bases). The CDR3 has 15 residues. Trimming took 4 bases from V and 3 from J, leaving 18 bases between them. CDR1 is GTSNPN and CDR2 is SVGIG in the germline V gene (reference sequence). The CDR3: CAWTVRRGWDYGYTF. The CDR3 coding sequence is TGTGCCTGGACCGTACGGCGGGGCTGGGACTATGGCTACACCTTC.

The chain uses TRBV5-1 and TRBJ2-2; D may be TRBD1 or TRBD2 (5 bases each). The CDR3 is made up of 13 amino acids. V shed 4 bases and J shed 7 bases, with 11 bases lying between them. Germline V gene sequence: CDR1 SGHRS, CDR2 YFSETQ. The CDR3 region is CASSGGEVGELFF. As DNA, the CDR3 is TGCGCCAGCAGCGGGGGAGAGGTCGGGGAGCTGTTTTTT.

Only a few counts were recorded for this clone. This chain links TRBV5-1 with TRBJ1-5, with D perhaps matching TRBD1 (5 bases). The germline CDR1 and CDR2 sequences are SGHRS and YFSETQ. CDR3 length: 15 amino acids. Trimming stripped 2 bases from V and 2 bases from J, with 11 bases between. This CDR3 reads CASSFTGDGNQPQHF. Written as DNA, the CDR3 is TGCGCCAGCAGCTTCACAGGTGACGGCAATCAGCCCCAGCATTTT.

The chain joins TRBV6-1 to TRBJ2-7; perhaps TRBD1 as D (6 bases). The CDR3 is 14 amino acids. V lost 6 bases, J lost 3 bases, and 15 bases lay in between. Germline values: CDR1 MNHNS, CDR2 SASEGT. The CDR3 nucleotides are TGTGCCAGCAGGCCCACAGGGTCGGTCTACGAGCAGTACTTC. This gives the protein CASRPTGSVYEQYF.

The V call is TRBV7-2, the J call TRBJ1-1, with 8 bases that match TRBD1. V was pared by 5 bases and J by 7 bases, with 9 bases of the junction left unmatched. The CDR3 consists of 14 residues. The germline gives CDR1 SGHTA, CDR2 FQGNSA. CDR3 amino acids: CASSRRGQTFEAFF. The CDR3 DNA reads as TGTGCCAGCAGCCGCAGGGGGCAGACTTTTGAAGCTTTCTTT.

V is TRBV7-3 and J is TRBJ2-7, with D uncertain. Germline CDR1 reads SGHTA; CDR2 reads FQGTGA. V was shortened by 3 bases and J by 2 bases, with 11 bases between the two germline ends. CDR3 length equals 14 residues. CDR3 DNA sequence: TGTGCCAGCAGCTTTTTTGTATGTCCCTACGAGCAGTACTTC. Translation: CASSFFVCPYEQYF.

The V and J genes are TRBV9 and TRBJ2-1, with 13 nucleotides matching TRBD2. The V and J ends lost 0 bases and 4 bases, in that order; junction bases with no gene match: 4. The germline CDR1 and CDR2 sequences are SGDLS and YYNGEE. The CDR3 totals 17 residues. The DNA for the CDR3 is TGTGCCAGCAGCGTAGGACTAGCGGGAGGCCGTTACAATGAGCAGTTCTTC. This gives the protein CASSVGLAGGRYNEQFF. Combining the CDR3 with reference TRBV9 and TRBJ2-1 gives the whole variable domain DSGVTQTPKHLITATGQRVTLRCSPRSGDLSVYWYQQSLDQGLQFLIQYYNGEERAKGNILERFSAQQFPDLHSELNLSSLELGDSALYFCASSVGLAGGRYNEQFFGPGTRLTVL.

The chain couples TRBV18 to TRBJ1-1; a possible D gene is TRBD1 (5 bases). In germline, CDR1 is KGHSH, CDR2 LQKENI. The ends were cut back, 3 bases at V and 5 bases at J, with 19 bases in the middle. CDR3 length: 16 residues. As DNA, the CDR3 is TGTGCCAGCTCACCTGATGTTGGGGGGGTCGGGACTGAAGCTTTCTTT. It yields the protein CASSPDVGGVGTEAFF. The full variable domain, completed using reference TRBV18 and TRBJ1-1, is NAGVMQNPRHLVRRRGQEARLRCSPMKGHSHVYWYRQLPEEGLKFMVYLQKENIIDESGMPKERFSAEFPKEGPSILRIQQVVRGDSAAYFCASSPDVGGVGTEAFFGQGTRLTVV.

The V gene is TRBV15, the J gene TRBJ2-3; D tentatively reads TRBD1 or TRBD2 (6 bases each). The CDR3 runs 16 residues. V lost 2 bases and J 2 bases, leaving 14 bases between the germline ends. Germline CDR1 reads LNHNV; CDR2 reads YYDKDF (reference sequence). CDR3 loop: CATSRQTGAFTDTQYF. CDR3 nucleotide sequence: TGTGCCACCAGCAGACAAACGGGGGCGTTCACAGATACGCAGTATTTT.

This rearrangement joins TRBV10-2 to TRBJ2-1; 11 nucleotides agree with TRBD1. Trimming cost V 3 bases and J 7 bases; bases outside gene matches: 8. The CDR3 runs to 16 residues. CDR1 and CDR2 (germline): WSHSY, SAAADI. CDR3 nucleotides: TGCGCCAGCAGTGAACCAGGACAGGGGGCTGGTAATGAGCAGTTCTTC. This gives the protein CASSEPGQGAGNEQFF.

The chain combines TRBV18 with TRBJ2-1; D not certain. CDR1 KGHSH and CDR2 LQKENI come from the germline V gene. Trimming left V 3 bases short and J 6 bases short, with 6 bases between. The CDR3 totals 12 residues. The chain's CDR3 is CASSPSRNEQFF. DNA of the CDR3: TGTGCCAGCTCACCGAGTCGCAATGAGCAGTTCTTC.

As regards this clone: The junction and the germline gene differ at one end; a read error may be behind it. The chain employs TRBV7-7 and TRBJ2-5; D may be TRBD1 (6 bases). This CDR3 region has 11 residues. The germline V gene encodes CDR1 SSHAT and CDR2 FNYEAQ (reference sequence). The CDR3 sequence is CASSLQGIQYF. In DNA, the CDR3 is TGTGCTAGCAGCCTACAGGGAATCCAGTACTTC.

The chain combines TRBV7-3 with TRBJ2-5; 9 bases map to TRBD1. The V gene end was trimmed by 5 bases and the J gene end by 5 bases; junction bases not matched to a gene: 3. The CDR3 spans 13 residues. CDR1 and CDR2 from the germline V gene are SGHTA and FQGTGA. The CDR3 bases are TGTGCCAGCAGCACCGGGACAGGGGAGACCCAGTACTTC. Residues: CASSTGTGETQYF.

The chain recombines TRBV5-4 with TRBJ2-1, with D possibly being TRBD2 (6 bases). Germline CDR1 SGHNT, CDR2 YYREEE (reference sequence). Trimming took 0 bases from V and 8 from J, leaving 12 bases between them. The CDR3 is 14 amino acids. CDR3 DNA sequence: TGTGCCAGCAGCTTGGGCCAAGGCGGGGATGAGCAGTTCTTC. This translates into CASSLGQGGDEQFF.

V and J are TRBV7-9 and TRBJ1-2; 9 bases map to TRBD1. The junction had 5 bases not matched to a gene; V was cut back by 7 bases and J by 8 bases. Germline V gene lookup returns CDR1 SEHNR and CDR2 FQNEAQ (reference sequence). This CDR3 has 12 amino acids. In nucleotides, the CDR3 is TGTGCCAGCACCTCGACAGGGGGAGGCTACACCTTC. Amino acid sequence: CASTSTGGGYTF.

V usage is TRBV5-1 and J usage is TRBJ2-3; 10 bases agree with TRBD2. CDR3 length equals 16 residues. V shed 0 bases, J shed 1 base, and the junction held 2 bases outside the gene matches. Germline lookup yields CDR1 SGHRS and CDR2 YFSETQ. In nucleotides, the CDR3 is TGCGCCAGCAGCTTGGGCACTAGCGGGGGCACAGATACGCAGTATTTT. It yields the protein CASSLGTSGGTDTQYF. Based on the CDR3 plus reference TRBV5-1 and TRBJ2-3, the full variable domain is KAGVTQTPRYLIKTRGQQVTLSCSPISGHRSVSWYQQTPGQGLQFLFEYFSETQRNKGNFPGRFSGRQFSNSRSEMNVSTLELGDSALYLCASSLGTSGGTDTQYFGPGTRLTVL.

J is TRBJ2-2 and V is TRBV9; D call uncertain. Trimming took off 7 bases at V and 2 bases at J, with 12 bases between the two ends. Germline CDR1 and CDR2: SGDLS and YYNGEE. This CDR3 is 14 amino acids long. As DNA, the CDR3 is TGTGCCAGCTCCCTAGATCACAACACCGGGGAGCTGTTTTTT. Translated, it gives CASSLDHNTGELFF. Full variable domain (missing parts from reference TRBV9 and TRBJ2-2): DSGVTQTPKHLITATGQRVTLRCSPRSGDLSVYWYQQSLDQGLQFLIQYYNGEERAKGNILERFSAQQFPDLHSELNLSSLELGDSALYFCASSLDHNTGELFFGEGSRLTVL.

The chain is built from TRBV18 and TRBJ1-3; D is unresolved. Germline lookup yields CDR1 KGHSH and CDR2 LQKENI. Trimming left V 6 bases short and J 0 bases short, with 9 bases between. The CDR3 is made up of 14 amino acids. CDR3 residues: CASSFDGSGNTIYF. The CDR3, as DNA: TGTGCCAGCTCCTTCGATGGCTCTGGAAACACCATATATTTT.

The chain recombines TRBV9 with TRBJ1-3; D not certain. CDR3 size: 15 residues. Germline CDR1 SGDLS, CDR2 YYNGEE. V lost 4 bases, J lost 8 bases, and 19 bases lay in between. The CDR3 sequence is CASSPSRTAGDTIYF. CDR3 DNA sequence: TGTGCCAGCAGCCCCAGTAGGACTGCCGGTGACACCATATATTTT.

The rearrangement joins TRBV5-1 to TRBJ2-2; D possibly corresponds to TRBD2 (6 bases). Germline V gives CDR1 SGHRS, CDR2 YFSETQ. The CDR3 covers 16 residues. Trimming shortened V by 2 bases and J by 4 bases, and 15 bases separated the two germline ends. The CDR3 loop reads CASSFGLAIGTGELFF. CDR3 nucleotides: TGCGCCAGCAGCTTCGGTCTAGCGATTGGCACCGGGGAGCTGTTTTTT.

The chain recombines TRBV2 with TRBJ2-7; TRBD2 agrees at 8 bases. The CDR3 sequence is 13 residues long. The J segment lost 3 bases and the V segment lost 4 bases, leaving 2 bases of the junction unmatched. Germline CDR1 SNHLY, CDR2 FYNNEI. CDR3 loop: CASSVAGNYEQYF. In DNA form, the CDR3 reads TGTGCCAGCAGTGTAGCGGGGAACTACGAGCAGTACTTC.

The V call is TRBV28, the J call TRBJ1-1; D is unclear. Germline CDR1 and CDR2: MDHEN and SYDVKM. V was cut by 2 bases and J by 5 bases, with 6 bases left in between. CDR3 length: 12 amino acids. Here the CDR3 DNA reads TGTGCCAGCAGTTTACTCGATACTGAAGCTTTCTTT. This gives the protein CASSLLDTEAFF.

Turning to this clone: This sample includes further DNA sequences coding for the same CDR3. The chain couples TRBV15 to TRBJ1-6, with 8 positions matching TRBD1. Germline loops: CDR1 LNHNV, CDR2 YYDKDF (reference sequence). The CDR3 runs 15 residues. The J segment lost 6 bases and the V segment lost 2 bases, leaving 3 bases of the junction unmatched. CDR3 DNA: TGTGCCACCAGCAGATCCGGACAGGGTAATTCACCCCTCCACTTT. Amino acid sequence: CATSRSGQGNSPLHF.

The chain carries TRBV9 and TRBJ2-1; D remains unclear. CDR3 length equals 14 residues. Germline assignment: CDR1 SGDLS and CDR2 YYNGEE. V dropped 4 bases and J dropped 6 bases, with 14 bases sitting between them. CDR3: CASSSPVSINEQFF. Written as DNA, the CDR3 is TGTGCCAGCAGCTCCCCCGTATCGATCAATGAGCAGTTCTTC. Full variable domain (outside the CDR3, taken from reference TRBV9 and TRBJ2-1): DSGVTQTPKHLITATGQRVTLRCSPRSGDLSVYWYQQSLDQGLQFLIQYYNGEERAKGNILERFSAQQFPDLHSELNLSSLELGDSALYFCASSSPVSINEQFFGPGTRLTVL.